This T cell receptor (beta chain) derives from a study of Ad26.COV2.S vaccination and SARS-CoV-2 variants. Indicated treatment: approximately 18 received Ad26.COV2.S at low or high dose, single or two shots; about five received placebo; per-sample allocation not given. Following the first vaccine or placebo injection, samples were taken on day 63. There are 15 residues in the CDR3. Trimming took off 2 bases at V and 5 bases at J, with 15 bases between the two ends. Germline-derived CDR1 and CDR2 are LGHNA and YSLEER. Generated by immunoSEQ multiplex PCR, the TCRdb table keeps only in-frame clones and is missing some. The sample contains hundreds of thousands of clones, 65% to 90% of which appear only once.

The input for sequencing was peripheral blood, taken in a trial of Ad26.COV2.S vaccine versus placebo. The rearrangement links TRBV4-3 to TRBJ2-5; D possibly corresponds to TRBD1 (6 bases). This sequence was found in a person aged 18-60 years who received the Ad26.COV2.S COVID-19 vaccine or a placebo. Here the CDR3 reads CASSQIQGGFETQYF. The CDR3 DNA sequence: TGCGCCAGCAGCCAAATACAGGGCGGGTTTGAGACCCAGTACTTC.